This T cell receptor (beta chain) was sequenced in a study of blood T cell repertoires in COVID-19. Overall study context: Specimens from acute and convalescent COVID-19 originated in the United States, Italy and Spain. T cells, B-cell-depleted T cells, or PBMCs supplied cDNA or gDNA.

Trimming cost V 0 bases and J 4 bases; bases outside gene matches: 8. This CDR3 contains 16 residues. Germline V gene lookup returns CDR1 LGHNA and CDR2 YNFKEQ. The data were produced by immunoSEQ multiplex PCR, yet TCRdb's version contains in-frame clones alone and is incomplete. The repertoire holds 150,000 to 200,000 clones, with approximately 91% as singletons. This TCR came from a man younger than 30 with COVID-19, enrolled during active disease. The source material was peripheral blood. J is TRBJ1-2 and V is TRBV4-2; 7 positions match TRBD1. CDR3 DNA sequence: TGTGCCAGCAGCCAAGATTATGCAGGGGGTGTCTATGGCTACACCTTC. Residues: CASSQDYAGGVYGYTF.